This T cell receptor (beta chain) was recovered during a study of T cell repertoires in cytomegalovirus infection. Study-wide background: CMV infection together with matching HLA type was indicated by public TCR beta signatures.

Note on this clonotype: The antigen is unknown.

Findings and caveats of the study: People with CMV and the relevant HLA were identified by cumulative public TCR beta family frequency. HLA-C-restricted CMV-specific TCR beta clonotypes prevailed in the ex vivo response.

TCRdb itself ran the reads through MiXCR, one entry per CDR3 protein. The sample shows about 300,000 distinct CDR3 sequences, about 23% of them seen only once. Germline lookup yields CDR1 SGHTA and CDR2 FQGNSA. The CDR3 length is 17 residues. Between the trimmed V and J ends, which lost 5 bases and 1 base, there was a span of 21 bases. The TCR sequence derives from a human donor in good health (CMV status not recorded). Some clones in this sample may be carry-over from other donors' samples. Sequencing was carried out using PBMCs. The chain recombines TRBV7-2 with TRBJ2-7; tentatively, D is TRBD2 (6 bases). This CDR3 is CASSSRDSKWSSYEQYF. Written as DNA, the CDR3 is TGTGCCAGCAGCAGCCGGGACTCCAAGTGGAGTTCCTACGAGCAGTACTTC.